This entry is about one T cell receptor beta chain. These data come from a study of blood T cell repertoires in COVID-19. Clones were read by immunoSEQ multiplex PCR, and TCRdb kept only the in-frame ones, dropping some. The sample has about 270,000 clones; under 90% are singletons. The receptor comes from a woman in her 50s who had recovered from COVID-19. Input material: peripheral blood.

The DNA of the CDR3 is TGTGCCAGCAGCTCAGGACTAGGCTTTTATCCCCTCCACTTT. Translation: CASSSGLGFYPLHF. The V call is TRBV7-2, the J call TRBJ1-6, with D unresolved. This CDR3 has 14 residues. Per germline, CDR1 SGHTA and CDR2 FQGNSA. Trimming pared 4 bases from V and 13 bases from J, leaving 17 bases between. Full variable domain (rest looked up from reference TRBV7-2 and TRBJ1-6): GAGVSQSPSNKVTEKGKDVELRCDPISGHTALYWYRQSLGQGLEFLIYFQGNSAPDKSGLPSDRFSAERTGGSVSTLTIQRTQQEDSAVYLCASSSGLGFYPLHFGNGTRLTVT.